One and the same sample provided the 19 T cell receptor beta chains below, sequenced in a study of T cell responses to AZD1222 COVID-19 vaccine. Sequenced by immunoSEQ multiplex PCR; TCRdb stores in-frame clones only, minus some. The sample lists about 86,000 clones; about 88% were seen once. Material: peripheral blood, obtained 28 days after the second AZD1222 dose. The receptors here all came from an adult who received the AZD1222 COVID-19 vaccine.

The CDR3 loop reads CASSLVYNVNSGNTIYF. The CDR3 DNA reads as TGTGCCAGCAGCTTAGTGTATAACGTTAACTCTGGAAACACCATATATTTT. The chain is built from TRBV7-2 and TRBJ1-3; D remains ambiguous. This CDR3 has 17 amino acids. Per germline, CDR1 SGHTA and CDR2 FQGNSA. V gave up 1 base and J gave up 0 bases, with 13 bases separating them.

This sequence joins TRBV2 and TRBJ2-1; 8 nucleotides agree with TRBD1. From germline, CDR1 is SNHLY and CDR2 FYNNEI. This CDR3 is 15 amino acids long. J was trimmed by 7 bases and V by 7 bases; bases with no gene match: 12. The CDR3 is CASTQGVLSLNEQFF. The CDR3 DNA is TGTGCCAGCACACAGGGGGTATTGAGCTTGAATGAGCAGTTCTTC.

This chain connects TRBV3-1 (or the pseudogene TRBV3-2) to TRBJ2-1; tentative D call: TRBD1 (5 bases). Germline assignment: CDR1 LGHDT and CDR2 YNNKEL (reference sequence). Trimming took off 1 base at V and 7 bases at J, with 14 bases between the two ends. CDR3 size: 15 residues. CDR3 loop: CASSQAFRVDNEQFF. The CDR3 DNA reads TGTGCCAGCAGCCAAGCGTTCAGGGTTGATAATGAGCAGTTCTTC.

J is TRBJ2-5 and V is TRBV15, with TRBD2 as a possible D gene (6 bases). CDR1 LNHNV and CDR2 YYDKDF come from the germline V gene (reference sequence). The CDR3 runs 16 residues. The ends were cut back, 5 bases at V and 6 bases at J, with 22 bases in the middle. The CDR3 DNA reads TGTGCCACCAGCGAGGCGCGGGGAGTGGATCAAAAGACCCAGTACTTC. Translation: CATSEARGVDQKTQYF.

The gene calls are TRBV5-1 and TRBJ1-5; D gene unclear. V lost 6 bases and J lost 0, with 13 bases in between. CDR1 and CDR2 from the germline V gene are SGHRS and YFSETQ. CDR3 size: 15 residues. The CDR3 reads CASKKGSDSNQPQHF. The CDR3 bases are TGCGCCAGCAAGAAAGGTTCAGATAGCAATCAGCCCCAGCATTTT.

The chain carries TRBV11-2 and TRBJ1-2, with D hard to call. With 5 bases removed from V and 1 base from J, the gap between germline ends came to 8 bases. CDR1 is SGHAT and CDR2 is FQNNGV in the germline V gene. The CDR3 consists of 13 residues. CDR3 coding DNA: TGTGCCAGCAGCGATACGGATAACTATGGCTACACCTTC. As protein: CASSDTDNYGYTF.

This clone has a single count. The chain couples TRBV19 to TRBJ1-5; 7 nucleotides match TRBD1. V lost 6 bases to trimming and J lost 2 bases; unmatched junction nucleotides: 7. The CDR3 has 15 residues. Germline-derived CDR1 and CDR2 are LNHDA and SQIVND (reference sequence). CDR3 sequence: CASSRLTGGNQPQHF. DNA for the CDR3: TGTGCCAGTAGCAGACTCACAGGGGGCAATCAGCCCCAGCATTTT.

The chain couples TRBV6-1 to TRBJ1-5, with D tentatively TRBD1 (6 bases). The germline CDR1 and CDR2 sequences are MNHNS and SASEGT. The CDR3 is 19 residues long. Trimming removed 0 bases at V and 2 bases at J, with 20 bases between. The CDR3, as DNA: TGTGCCAGCAGTGAAGCATTGGACAGTCATTACTCGGGCAATCAGCCCCAGCATTTT. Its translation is CASSEALDSHYSGNQPQHF.

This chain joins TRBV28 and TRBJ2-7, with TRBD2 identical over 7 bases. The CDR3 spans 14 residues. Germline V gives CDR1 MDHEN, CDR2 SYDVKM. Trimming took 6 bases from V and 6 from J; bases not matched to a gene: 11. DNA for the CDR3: TGTGCCAGCAGATACCCCGGGGGGAGGACCGAGCAGTACTTC. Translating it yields CASRYPGGRTEQYF.

CDR3 amino acids: CSVVPGRRALVYNEQFF. The CDR3 DNA follows: TGCAGCGTTGTCCCCGGGAGGAGGGCTCTAGTCTACAATGAGCAGTTCTTC. The chain has TRBV29-1 and TRBJ2-1; 7 nucleotides match TRBD2. V gave up 4 bases and J gave up 3 bases; unmatched junction bases: 15. The CDR3 covers 17 residues. Germline values: CDR1 SQVTM, CDR2 ANQGSEA.

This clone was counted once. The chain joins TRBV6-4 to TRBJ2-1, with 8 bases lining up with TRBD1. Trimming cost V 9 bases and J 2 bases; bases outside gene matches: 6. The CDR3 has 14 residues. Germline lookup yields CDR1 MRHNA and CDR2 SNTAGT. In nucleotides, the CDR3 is TGTGCCAGGGGTACAGGGGGGACCTACAATGAGCAGTTCTTC. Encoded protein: CARGTGGTYNEQFF.

The CDR3 region is CASSNPLQGEGRGEQYF. CDR3 bases: TGTGCCAGCAGCAATCCCCTCCAGGGTGAGGGTCGTGGCGAGCAGTACTTC. The gene calls are TRBV28 and TRBJ2-7, with D perhaps assigned TRBD1 or TRBD2 (5 bases each). This CDR3 contains 17 residues. Trimming took off 6 bases at V and 6 bases at J, with 27 bases between the two ends. In germline, CDR1 is MDHEN, CDR2 SYDVKM.

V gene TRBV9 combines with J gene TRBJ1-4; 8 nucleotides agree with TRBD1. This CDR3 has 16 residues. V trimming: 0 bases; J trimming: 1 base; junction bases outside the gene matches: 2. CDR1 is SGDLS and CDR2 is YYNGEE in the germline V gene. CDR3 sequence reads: CASSVGDRGTNEKLFF. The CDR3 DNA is TGTGCCAGCAGCGTAGGAGACAGGGGAACTAATGAAAAACTGTTTTTT.

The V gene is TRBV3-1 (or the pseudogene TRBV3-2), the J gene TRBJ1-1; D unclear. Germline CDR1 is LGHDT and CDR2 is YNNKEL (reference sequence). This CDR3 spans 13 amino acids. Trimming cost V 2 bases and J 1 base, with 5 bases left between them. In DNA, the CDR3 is TGTGCCAGCAGCCAAACCGGGAACACTGAAGCTTTCTTT. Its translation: CASSQTGNTEAFF.

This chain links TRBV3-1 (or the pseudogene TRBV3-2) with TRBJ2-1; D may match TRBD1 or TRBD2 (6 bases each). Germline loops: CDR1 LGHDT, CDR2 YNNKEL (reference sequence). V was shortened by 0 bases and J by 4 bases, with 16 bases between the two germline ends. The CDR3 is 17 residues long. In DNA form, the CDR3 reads TGTGCCAGCAGCCAAGATGGCCGGGGGCGCCGGTACAATGAGCAGTTCTTC. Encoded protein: CASSQDGRGRRYNEQFF.

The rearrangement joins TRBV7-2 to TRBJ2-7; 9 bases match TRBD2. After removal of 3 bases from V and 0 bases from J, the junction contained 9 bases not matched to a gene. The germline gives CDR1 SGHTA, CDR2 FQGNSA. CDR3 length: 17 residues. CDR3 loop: CASSFPSGAPSSYEQYF. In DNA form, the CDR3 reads TGTGCCAGCAGCTTTCCTAGCGGGGCACCTAGCTCCTACGAGCAGTACTTC.

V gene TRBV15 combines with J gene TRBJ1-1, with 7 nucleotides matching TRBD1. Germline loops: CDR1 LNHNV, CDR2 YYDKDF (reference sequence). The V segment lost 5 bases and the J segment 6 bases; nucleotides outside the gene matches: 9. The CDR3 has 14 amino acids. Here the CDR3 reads CATSWRQGLPEAFF. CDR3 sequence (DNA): TGTGCCACCAGCTGGCGACAGGGACTGCCTGAAGCTTTCTTT.

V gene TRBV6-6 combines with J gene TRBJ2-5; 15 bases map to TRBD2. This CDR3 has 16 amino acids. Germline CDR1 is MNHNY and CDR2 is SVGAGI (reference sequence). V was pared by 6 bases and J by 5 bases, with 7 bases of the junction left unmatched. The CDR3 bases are TGTGCCAGCAGCAAGGGACTAGCGGGAGGAGGGGAGACCCAGTACTTC. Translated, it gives CASSKGLAGGGETQYF.

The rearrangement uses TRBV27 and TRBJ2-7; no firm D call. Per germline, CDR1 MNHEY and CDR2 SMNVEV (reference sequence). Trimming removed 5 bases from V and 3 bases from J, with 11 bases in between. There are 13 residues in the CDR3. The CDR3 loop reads CASSLPDLYEQYF. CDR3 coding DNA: TGTGCCAGCAGTCTCCCGGATCTCTACGAGCAGTACTTC.